Shown below are 16 T cell receptor beta chains from a single sample sequenced in a study. TCRdb called the RT-PCR reads again in MiXCR, with one record for every CDR3 protein. The sample carries 650,000 to 800,000 distinct CDR3 sequences, approximately 14% recorded once. The sequencing input was memory CD4+ T cells from blood. The source is a female donor in good health, serving as a healthy control.

The table lists this clonotype with a few counts. Here the CDR3 DNA reads TGCAGTGCTACCGAGGTGGAAGGGGGTCGGCCCCAGCATTTT. Protein product: CSATEVEGGRPQHF. The chain employs TRBV20-1 and TRBJ1-5, with D tentatively TRBD1 (6 bases). The CDR3 is 14 amino acids. Trimming cost V 4 bases and J 9 bases, with 19 bases left between them. Germline-derived CDR1 and CDR2 are DFQATT and SNEGSKA (reference sequence).

The chain uses TRBV11-2 and TRBJ2-5; TRBD2 might be the D (6 bases). CDR3 length: 14 residues. Trimming cost V 0 bases and J 8 bases, with 13 bases left between them. Germline V lookup: CDR1 SGHAT, CDR2 FQNNGV. The CDR3 nucleotides read TGTGCCAGCAGCTTAGATGGCGGGGCAACCACCCAGTACTTC. Amino acid sequence: CASSLDGGATTQYF. The full variable domain, in which reference TRBV11-2 and TRBJ2-5 provide the parts outside the CDR3, is EAGVAQSPRYKIIEKRQSVAFWCNPISGHATLYWYQQILGQGPKLLIQFQNNGVVDDSQLPKDRFSAERLKGVDSTLKIQPAKLEDSAVYLCASSLDGGATTQYFGPGTRLLVL.

This clonotype was detected ten times or more. The rearrangement uses TRBV29-1 and TRBJ2-7; D perhaps matches TRBD1 (6 bases). Trimming cost V 5 bases and J 2 bases, with 10 bases left between them. The length of the CDR3 is 12 residues. The germline V gene encodes CDR1 SQVTM and CDR2 ANQGSEA. The CDR3 loop reads CSVIGGAYEQYF. CDR3 in DNA: TGCAGCGTTATAGGGGGAGCCTACGAGCAGTACTTC.

The sample holds a few counts of this clonotype. In DNA, the CDR3 is TGTGCCAGCAGTCCAAAGACATTGGTCTCCTACAATGAGCAGTTCTTC. Protein product: CASSPKTLVSYNEQFF. The gene calls are TRBV28 and TRBJ2-1; no reliable D call. This CDR3 spans 16 amino acids. The germline V gene encodes CDR1 MDHEN and CDR2 SYDVKM. With 5 bases removed from V and 0 bases from J, the gap between germline ends came to 14 bases.

This clonotype was counted at least ten times. The V gene is TRBV4-3, the J gene TRBJ1-2; no clear D. V was cut by 2 bases and J by 6 bases, with 25 bases left in between. In germline, CDR1 is LGHNA, CDR2 YSLEER. The CDR3 loop spans 18 amino acids. The CDR3 sequence is CASSQTFFPQGKGHGYTF. In DNA, the CDR3 is TGCGCCAGCAGCCAAACGTTTTTTCCCCAAGGGAAGGGCCATGGCTACACCTTC.

The chain joins TRBV5-1 to TRBJ2-3, with 12 bases identical to TRBD2. The germline V gene has CDR1 SGHRS and CDR2 YFSETQ. The J segment lost 1 base and the V segment lost 4 bases, leaving 10 bases of the junction unmatched. The CDR3 spans 18 residues. This CDR3 reads CASSHGLAGGPGTDTQYF. The CDR3 nucleotides read TGCGCCAGCAGCCACGGGCTAGCGGGAGGGCCCGGCACAGATACGCAGTATTTT.

This clonotype was counted only a few times. This chain links TRBV27 with TRBJ1-1; TRBD1 might be the D (6 bases). Trimming cost V 6 bases and J 1 base, with 12 bases left between them. Germline CDR1 and CDR2: MNHEY and SMNVEV (reference sequence). CDR3 length equals 14 residues. The CDR3 spells CASRSPGQNTEAFF. CDR3 nucleotides: TGTGCCAGCAGAAGCCCGGGACAGAACACTGAAGCTTTCTTT.

This clonotype was seen a few times. The chain employs TRBV7-3 and TRBJ1-1; D not resolved. V lost 0 bases and J 6 bases, leaving 5 bases between the germline ends. The CDR3 length is 12 residues. Germline CDR1 is SGHTA and CDR2 is FQGTGA. CDR3 DNA: TGTGCCAGCAGCTTAACAGGGTCTGAAGCTTTCTTT. This translates into CASSLTGSEAFF.

This clonotype was recorded a few times. CDR3 sequence reads: CATSVGGYGYTF. The CDR3 nucleotides read TGTGCCACCAGTGTAGGTGGGTATGGCTACACCTTC. The rearrangement links TRBV24-1 to TRBJ1-2; D is ambiguous. V gave up 5 bases and J gave up 5 bases, with 8 bases separating them. This CDR3 spans 12 amino acids. In germline, CDR1 is KGHDR, CDR2 SFDVKD.

The V gene is TRBV7-2, the J gene TRBJ1-6, with 9 positions matching TRBD1. Trimming cost V 5 bases and J 10 bases; bases outside gene matches: 12. The germline gives CDR1 SGHTA, CDR2 FQGNSA. This CDR3 spans 16 amino acids. This CDR3 is CASSQLTGGGGSPLHF. CDR3 in DNA: TGTGCCAGCAGCCAATTAACAGGGGGCGGCGGGTCACCCCTCCACTTT. The complete variable domain, with remaining parts taken from reference TRBV7-2 and TRBJ1-6, reads GAGVSQSPSNKVTEKGKDVELRCDPISGHTALYWYRQSLGQGLEFLIYFQGNSAPDKSGLPSDRFSAERTGGSVSTLTIQRTQQEDSAVYLCASSQLTGGGGSPLHFGNGTRLTVT.

This clonotype occurred a few times. CDR3 bases: TGCGCCAGCAGCTTGTCCCAGGGGAGGAACAATGAGCAGTTCTTC. This encodes CASSLSQGRNNEQFF. V gene TRBV5-1 combines with J gene TRBJ2-1, with D perhaps being TRBD1 or TRBD2 (6 bases each). Germline CDR1 is SGHRS and CDR2 is YFSETQ. V lost 1 base and J 5 bases, leaving 13 bases between the germline ends. The CDR3 is made up of 15 amino acids.

The chain recombines TRBV3-1 with TRBJ2-5, with D possibly being TRBD1 or TRBD2 (6 bases each). Germline V gives CDR1 LGHDT, CDR2 YNNKEL (reference sequence). CDR3 size: 14 residues. The V end was cut by 1 base, the J end by 5 bases, with 11 bases between. This CDR3 reads CASSQGGAVETQYF. The CDR3 bases are TGTGCCAGCAGCCAAGGGGGGGCCGTCGAGACCCAGTACTTC.

This clonotype was recorded at least ten times. This rearrangement joins TRBV20-1 to TRBJ1-1; no clear D gene. The CDR3 has 12 amino acids. Germline values: CDR1 DFQATT, CDR2 SNEGSKA (reference sequence). Trimming cost V 6 bases and J 1 base, with 9 bases left between them. CDR3 loop: CSASDGNTEAFF. The DNA of the CDR3 is TGCAGTGCGTCAGACGGGAACACTGAAGCTTTCTTT.

This chain connects TRBV5-1 to TRBJ2-5, with 11 bases aligning to TRBD2. V shed 7 bases and J 2 bases; nucleotides not matched to a gene: 7. This CDR3 region has 15 residues. CDR1 is SGHRS and CDR2 is YFSETQ in the germline V gene. Written as DNA, the CDR3 is TGCGCCAGCTGCTCTGGACTAGCGGGTCAAGAGACCCAGTACTTC. Its protein is CASCSGLAGQETQYF.

This clonotype was seen only a few times. The chain is built from TRBV27 and TRBJ2-5; the D gene is possibly TRBD2 (5 bases). CDR3 length: 13 amino acids. The germline V gene encodes CDR1 MNHEY and CDR2 SMNVEV (reference sequence). V dropped 5 bases and J dropped 5 bases, with 12 bases sitting between them. CDR3 DNA: TGTGCCAGCAGTCCCACTAGTCTGGAGACCCAGTACTTC. Translation gives CASSPTSLETQYF.

This clonotype was detected many times. J is TRBJ2-2 and V is TRBV6-5; D possibly uses TRBD1 or TRBD2 (5 bases each). Trimming took 4 bases from V and 4 from J, leaving 13 bases between them. The CDR3 totals 15 residues. CDR1 is MNHEY and CDR2 is SVGAGI in the germline V gene. The CDR3 reads CASSSPGRSTGELFF. Here the CDR3 DNA reads TGTGCCAGCAGTTCCCCGGGACGAAGCACCGGGGAGCTGTTTTTT.